A single sample is the source of the 19 T cell receptor beta chains below, sequenced in a study of technical replicates of blood from a handful of donors. Profiled with immunoSEQ multiplex PCR; TCRdb holds only in-frame clones, not every one. Here the sample spans fewer than 75,000 clones, 93% being singletons. The specimen was T cells isolated from PBMCs. The receptors stem from a human donor in good health.

The chain links TRBV12-5 to TRBJ2-7; 9 nucleotides match TRBD1. The CDR3 runs to 15 residues. The V gene end was trimmed by 3 bases and the J gene end by 5 bases; junction bases not matched to a gene: 8. Germline V gene lookup returns CDR1 LGHNT and CDR2 FRNRAP. The DNA for the CDR3 is TGTGCTAGTGGTTTTACAGGGGGCGCTTATCACGAGCAGTACTTC. It translates to CASGFTGGAYHEQYF. The full variable domain, with the rest looked up from reference TRBV12-5 and TRBJ2-7, is DARVTQTPRHKVTEMGQEVTMRCQPILGHNTVFWYRQTMMQGLELLAYFRNRAPLDDSGMPKDRFSAEMPDATLATLKIQPSEPRDSAVYFCASGFTGGAYHEQYFGPGTRLTVT.

The genes are TRBV19 and TRBJ2-1; D uncertain. Germline V lookup: CDR1 LNHDA, CDR2 SQIVND (reference sequence). There are 13 residues in the CDR3. Trimming pared 4 bases from V and 5 bases from J, leaving 9 bases between. Written as DNA, the CDR3 is TGTGCCAGTAGTAGAGACAAGCACAATGAGCAGTTCTTC. It specifies CASSRDKHNEQFF.

The chain carries TRBV7-6 and TRBJ1-2, with 7 bases identical to TRBD1. Germline trimming cut 5 bases from V and 4 bases from J; bases unmatched to any gene: 4. Germline V gene sequence: CDR1 SGHVS, CDR2 FNYEAQ. CDR3 length: 13 amino acids. CDR3 in DNA: TGTGCCAGCAGCCCTGGGACAGTCTATGGCTACACCTTC. Translating gives CASSPGTVYGYTF.

J is TRBJ1-2 and V is TRBV6-6; TRBD1 aligns across 7 bases. Germline V gene sequence: CDR1 MNHNY, CDR2 SVGAGI (reference sequence). J gave up 4 bases and V 5 bases, and 7 bases lay outside the gene matches. This CDR3 spans 14 amino acids. The CDR3 nucleotides are TGTGCCAGCAGTGGTCGACAGGGTACCTATGGCTACACCTTC. It is translated as CASSGRQGTYGYTF.

This sequence joins TRBV5-1 and TRBJ2-7; D gene ambiguous. The CDR3 totals 14 residues. V dropped 0 bases and J dropped 0 bases, with 7 bases sitting between them. CDR1 SGHRS and CDR2 YFSETQ come from the germline V gene. The CDR3 sequence: CASSLGHLSYEQYF. For the CDR3, the DNA is TGCGCCAGCAGCTTGGGACATCTCTCCTACGAGCAGTACTTC.

This clone occurred once. The rearrangement uses TRBV27 and TRBJ1-2; D ambiguous. Looked up from germline, CDR1 is MNHEY and CDR2 is SMNVEV (reference sequence). V gave up 3 bases and J gave up 8 bases, with 13 bases separating them. The length of the CDR3 is 13 residues. The CDR3 is CASSFIDEGGYTF. The CDR3 DNA sequence: TGTGCCAGCAGTTTTATAGACGAGGGCGGCTACACCTTC.

This rearrangement joins TRBV28 to TRBJ2-3, with D possibly TRBD2 on 5 matching bases. Germline CDR1 and CDR2: MDHEN and SYDVKM. The CDR3 has 13 amino acids. V was clipped by 1 base and J by 6 bases, with 8 bases between them. CDR3 sequence (DNA): TGTGCCAGCAGTTTATTGACTAAGGATACGCAGTATTTT. Translated: CASSLLTKDTQYF.

The rearrangement joins TRBV10-3 to TRBJ1-1; TRBD1 might be the D (6 bases). This CDR3 has 14 amino acids. Trimming removed 3 bases at V and 2 bases at J, with 10 bases between. CDR1 is ENHRY, CDR2 SYGVKD, per germline. The CDR3 coding sequence is TGTGCCATCAGTGATTTTGGGGGCAACACTGAAGCTTTCTTT. As protein: CAISDFGGNTEAFF.

J is TRBJ1-3 and V is TRBV27; D not resolved. The length of the CDR3 is 15 residues. Between the trimmed V and J ends, which lost 3 bases and 0 bases, there was a span of 9 bases. In germline, CDR1 is MNHEY, CDR2 SMNVEV (reference sequence). CDR3 protein: CASSFSHVSGNTIYF. The DNA of the CDR3 is TGTGCCAGCAGTTTTTCACACGTCTCTGGAAACACCATATATTTT.

This clone was counted between two and nine times. The gene calls are TRBV28 and TRBJ1-1; D gene unclear. In germline, CDR1 is MDHEN, CDR2 SYDVKM. This CDR3 has 12 residues. Deletions cut 3 bases from V and 4 bases from J, with 6 bases between. For the CDR3, the DNA is TGTGCCAGCAGTTTGACAACCACTGAAGCTTTCTTT. Its translation: CASSLTTTEAFF.

The J gene is TRBJ1-2, the V gene TRBV28; a possible D gene is TRBD1 (6 bases). Germline-derived CDR1 and CDR2 are MDHEN and SYDVKM. CDR3 length: 13 residues. V was cut by 7 bases and J by 5 bases, with 14 bases left in between. The CDR3 reads CASKQGIRYGYTF. The CDR3 DNA reads TGTGCCAGCAAGCAGGGGATCCGTTATGGCTACACCTTC.

The chain uses TRBV27 and TRBJ1-1; 7 bases line up with TRBD1. This CDR3 comprises 18 residues. With V trimmed by 0 bases and J by 1 base, 11 bases remained unmatched. From germline, CDR1 is MNHEY and CDR2 SMNVEV (reference sequence). In DNA, the CDR3 is TGTGCCAGCAGTTTATCGAGGGTCGTCAGGGGGGAGAACACTGAAGCTTTCTTT. Its translation is CASSLSRVVRGENTEAFF.

The chain is built from TRBV5-1 and TRBJ2-3; D remains ambiguous. The V gene's germline CDR1 is SGHRS and CDR2 YFSETQ. The ends were cut back, 0 bases at V and 9 bases at J, with 17 bases in the middle. The length of the CDR3 is 15 residues. The DNA for the CDR3 is TGCGCCAGCAGCTTGGGTAGGCTCGGGTTAGAAACGCAGTATTTT. It yields the protein CASSLGRLGLETQYF.

The V and J genes are TRBV5-6 and TRBJ1-1; the D gene is possibly TRBD1 (5 bases). Germline V gene lookup returns CDR1 SGHDT and CDR2 YYEEEE. Trimming removed 3 bases from V and 9 bases from J, with 12 bases in between. The CDR3 loop spans 12 amino acids. The CDR3 region has the DNA TGTGCCAGCAGCTCCGGGGGTTTTCAAGCTTTCTTT. Its protein product is CASSSGGFQAFF.

CDR3: CASSEYAGGTEAFF. CDR3 bases: TGTGCCAGCAGTGAGTACGCAGGTGGCACTGAAGCTTTCTTT. The J gene is TRBJ1-1, the V gene TRBV6-1; D gene ambiguous. Germline V lookup: CDR1 MNHNS, CDR2 SASEGT. The length of the CDR3 is 14 residues. The V end was cut by 3 bases, the J end by 4 bases, with 12 bases between.

The rearrangement uses TRBV9 and TRBJ2-7; 7 bases are shared with TRBD2. The germline V gene encodes CDR1 SGDLS and CDR2 YYNGEE. The CDR3 extends over 13 amino acids. The ends lost 3 bases at V and 5 bases at J; junction bases unmatched: 5. This chain's CDR3 is CASSETSLDEQYF. The CDR3 coding sequence is TGTGCCAGCAGCGAGACTAGCTTGGACGAGCAGTACTTC.

The chain employs TRBV4-1 and TRBJ2-7, with no clear D. This CDR3 contains 12 residues. Germline CDR1 reads MGHRA; CDR2 reads YSYEKL. The V gene lost 0 bases and the J gene lost 3 bases, with 3 bases spanning the gap. The DNA of the CDR3 is TGCGCCAGCAGCCAAGATAACTACGAGCAGTACTTC. It yields the protein CASSQDNYEQYF.

The V and J genes are TRBV19 and TRBJ1-2; the D is unclear. The CDR3 extends over 13 amino acids. Germline V gene data show CDR1 as LNHDA and CDR2 as SQIVND (reference sequence). Trimming removed 1 base at V and 8 bases at J, with 11 bases between. CDR3 region: CASSIGRAGGYTF. In DNA, the CDR3 is TGTGCCAGTAGTATAGGTAGGGCGGGAGGCTACACCTTC.

CDR3 sequence (DNA): TGCAGCGTTTCTCAGGACAGGTTAGTCGAGCAGTACTTC. It yields the protein CSVSQDRLVEQYF. The chain uses TRBV29-1 and TRBJ2-7; 7 nucleotides line up with TRBD1. The CDR3 sequence is 13 residues long. Germline CDR1 reads SQVTM; CDR2 reads ANQGSEA. Germline trimming cut 5 bases from V and 6 bases from J; bases unmatched to any gene: 10.